This T cell receptor beta chain was captured in a study of CD8+ T cells in alopecia areata. V was shortened by 3 bases and J by 0 bases, with 11 bases between the two germline ends. This CDR3 region has 14 residues. Per the germline V gene, CDR1 is SQVTM and CDR2 is ANQGSEA. Study observations and caveats: Compared with normal scalp, lesional scalp had higher clonality and more expanded CD8+ clones.

cDNA reverse transcribed from extracted RNA served as the sequencing template. Libraries were prepared by immunoSEQ multiplex PCR; TCRdb keeps only in-frame clonotypes and omits some of them. Among 65,000 to 90,000 clones listed, just over 50% were seen once. About this clone: Its antigen is undetermined.

Lesional scalp tissue (obtained by punch biopsy) and peripheral blood were collected from alopecia areata patients. The sorting of PBMCs gave CD4+ and CD8+ T cells. Input material: NKG2D-high CD8+ T cells sorted from blood. The chain joins TRBV29-1 to TRBJ1-2; D is possibly TRBD1 (5 bases). This clonotype originated in a human donor with alopecia areata. The CDR3 DNA follows: TGCAGCGTTGAGAGGACACGCGCTAACTATGGCTACACCTTC. As protein: CSVERTRANYGYTF.